This TCR beta chain was retrieved from a study of shared clonotypes between healthy human individuals (dated by TCRdb to 2018 to 2020). Notes on the research overall: A few men and a couple of women, aged 18 to 49 years, made up the cohort. Per donor, three plates each were used for CD4 naive and CD4 memory, two for CD8 naive, and one for CD8 memory. To estimate repertoire size and how much clonotype sharing occurs between individuals, the study deeply sequenced the blood TCR repertoires of about five healthy adults. To increase sequencing depth and limit assay-specific biases, different laboratories used diverse techniques to prepare libraries and sequence TCR repertoires. Between about 0.8 and 8.9 billion PBMCs per donor were obtained by leukapheresis.

General conclusions and limits of the study: Sharing across a few donors was observed for approximately 4.6% of naive CD4, over 3% of naive CD8, about 2.3% of memory CD4, and around 0.44% of memory CD8 clonotypes. Naive subsets generally had larger estimated clonotype richness than memory subsets. Pairwise subsampling led to the expectation that sequencing depth would affect the degree of clonotype sharing among donors. Clonotypes shared by all four sorted-subset donors showed higher generation probabilities than non-shared clonotypes. Even with the large sequencing depth, rarefaction of the sorted-subset datasets indicated that sequencing was incomplete. Because the study included a small number of donors, the genetic and exposure-history diversity represented was limited. Sampling was restricted to blood, and TCR repertoires in tissues likely differ from the TCR repertoires found in blood.

This clone was observed a single time. Its binding antigen is unknown. No base-level quality is on record; no much larger clone is a single base apart. For this chain, trimming is 5 bases at the V end and 8 bases at the J end, and the number of junction bases without a gene match is 11. The germline V gene encodes CDR1 SGHNT and CDR2 YENEEA. Its CDR3 holds 15 amino acids, cysteine through phenylalanine. Only the CDR3 region is kept as DNA, spanning 45 bases read in frame from base 1. TCR CDR3 regions were amplified from genomic DNA by multiplex PCR using the deep immunoSEQ assay. Extracted genomic DNA from each cell subset was distributed evenly across all wells of several immunoSEQ 96-well plates, and each plate was treated as a replicate. For sorted subsets, about 200 ng genomic DNA, equal to 30,000 or so T cell genomes, was loaded into each replicate PCR. Purified libraries were measured with a Qubit 3.0 fluorometer, size-checked on a Bioanalyzer 2100, and measured again with the KAPA Library Quantification kit. Every immunoSEQ 96-well plate was sequenced on a dedicated single-read 150-cycle Illumina NextSeq 550 flow cell. Processing in the source paper ran as follows. Because only junctional sequences without quality scores were contained in the immunoSEQ output, filtering matching that applied to full-length reads could not be performed. Sequences were annotated with PyIR, a Python wrapper for IgBLAST v1.9, and V/J genes and CDR3 were assigned using IMGT germline references. Reads with weak V/J assignments (E-value above 1e-6), missing CDR3, stop codons, out-of-frame junctions, or ambiguous translated residues were removed. V3J clonotypes were defined as sequences sharing an identical inferred V gene, J gene, and CDR3 amino acid sequence. Percentage overlap between repertoires was calculated by dividing the number of shared unique clonotypes by the size of the smaller repertoire. Three approaches were used to assess repertoire richness: RTK rarefaction, the Chao1 estimator, and Recon v2.1 estimates of unobserved clonotypes. Generation probabilities for all TCRbeta clonotypes obtained by the gDNA method from a handful of donors were computed using OLGA. Entries here come from immuneACCESS through TCRdb and include only in-frame sequences with V and J called. Some clones fail to appear in such tables; in the studies checked, an unresolved V gene covers under half of the shortfall, and the cause of the remainder is unknown. V, J and clone size derive from that table, while D and trimming were established from the DNA sequence. Counted in this sample were 2.5 million or so clones; approximately 94% of them appeared once. The top ten constitute over 0.12% of the sample.

Healthy HIV-negative adults with no recently reported acute infections or vaccinations were included as donors. Only Caucasian adults living in Nashville, Tennessee, USA were represented among the donors. Magnetic negative selection was used to enrich CD4+ T cells, after which naive cells were positively selected on CD45RA and the negative fraction became the memory subset. Blood was obtained by leukapheresis, after which PBMCs were separated by Ficoll-Histopaque density gradient centrifugation and cryopreserved in liquid nitrogen vapor phase. Analytical flow cytometry was used to check the purity and quantity of each magnetically sorted T cell population. Genomic DNA was isolated from each sorted fraction and quantified by UV absorbance on a Nanodrop 2000c.

Material for sequencing was naive CD4+ T cells sorted from blood. Taken with the paper, the label for cell subset or site translates to: CD45RA+ positively selected. Rearrangement joined TRBV11-3 to TRBJ2-1; the central 8 bases match TRBD2. The receptor was derived from a man younger than 30 in good health. The CDR3 region: CASSDVASGRYEQFF. In nucleotide form, the sequence is TGTGCCAGCAGCGACGTGGCTAGCGGGCGGTATGAGCAGTTCTTC.